The next 31 T cell receptor beta chains were all read from a single sample in a study of blood T cell repertoires in COVID-19. Assay: immunoSEQ multiplex PCR; the TCRdb copy retains only in-frame clones and omits some. The sample has about 98,000 clones, around 85% seen once. The sequenced material came from peripheral blood. Receptor source: a woman at least 80 years old with acute or convalescent COVID-19.

This clone was seen once. The chain links TRBV5-8 to TRBJ1-1; D is perhaps TRBD1 (6 bases). V was pared by 4 bases and J by 5 bases, with 24 bases between. CDR1 and CDR2 (germline): SGHTS, YDEGEE. There are 17 residues in the CDR3. The CDR3 loop reads CASSPGQRDFMGTEAFF. The CDR3 nucleotides read TGTGCCAGCAGCCCCGGACAGAGGGATTTTATGGGGACTGAAGCTTTCTTT.

The chain combines TRBV19 with TRBJ1-2; no clear D gene. Germline V gives CDR1 LNHDA, CDR2 SQIVND (reference sequence). V was cut by 2 bases and J by 1 base, with 11 bases left in between. This CDR3 is built from 15 residues. The CDR3 loop is CASSISLSGNYGYTF. The CDR3 region has the DNA TGTGCCAGTAGTATAAGCTTGTCGGGTAACTATGGCTACACCTTC.

The V and J genes are TRBV2 and TRBJ1-2; TRBD1 might be the D (5 bases). Germline V gives CDR1 SNHLY, CDR2 FYNNEI. The CDR3 runs 15 residues. V lost 4 bases, J lost 5 bases, and 17 bases lay in between. Here the CDR3 DNA reads TGTGCCAGCAGTGGAGGGAGGGGCCGACTTTATGGCTACACCTTC. Protein: CASSGGRGRLYGYTF.

The V gene is TRBV7-9, the J gene TRBJ1-5; no firm D call. CDR1 SEHNR and CDR2 FQNEAQ come from the germline V gene (reference sequence). CDR3 length: 12 amino acids. V was cut by 1 base and J by 7 bases, with 5 bases left in between. Written as DNA, the CDR3 is TGTGCCAGCAGCTTAGACGGGCAGCCCCAGCATTTT. Protein sequence: CASSLDGQPQHF.

This clone was counted only a few times. The chain joins TRBV7-2 to TRBJ1-2; D perhaps matches TRBD1 (6 bases). CDR3 size: 15 residues. V lost 4 bases to trimming and J lost 3 bases, with 15 bases between them. Looked up from germline, CDR1 is SGHTA and CDR2 is FQGNSA. The CDR3 region has the DNA TGTGCCAGCAGCTACTCAGGGGAGCCCCACTATGGCTACACCTTC. It is translated as CASSYSGEPHYGYTF.

This clone was recorded once. This chain links TRBV29-1 with TRBJ2-7; 7 nucleotides line up with TRBD1. Germline trimming cut 4 bases from V and 2 bases from J; bases unmatched to any gene: 11. Germline lookup yields CDR1 SQVTM and CDR2 ANQGSEA. This CDR3 region has 15 residues. The CDR3 reads CSVALPGQQTYEQYF. DNA for the CDR3: TGCAGCGTTGCCCTCCCGGGACAGCAAACCTACGAGCAGTACTTC.

The CDR3 region is CASSLNARTQYF. The CDR3 DNA is TGTGCCAGCAGCTTAAACGCGAGGACGCAGTATTTT. The chain couples TRBV7-9 to TRBJ2-3; D gene ambiguous. The CDR3 covers 12 residues. Germline V gene data show CDR1 as SEHNR and CDR2 as FQNEAQ (reference sequence). V shed 2 bases and J shed 9 bases, with 9 bases lying between them.

In this sample, this clone turned up a few times. The CDR3 region has the DNA TGCGCCAGCAGCAAAGGACAGGGTGACTATGGCTACACCTTC. Translating gives CASSKGQGDYGYTF. The rearrangement joins TRBV4-3 to TRBJ1-2; 8 bases are shared with TRBD1. Looked up from germline, CDR1 is LGHNA and CDR2 is YSLEER. The trim removed 5 bases at V and 3 bases at J, leaving 5 bases unmatched. The CDR3 extends over 14 amino acids.

This sequence joins TRBV5-5 and TRBJ1-4, with 9 bases aligning to TRBD1. The CDR3 extends over 15 amino acids. CDR1 is SGHKS and CDR2 is YYEKEE in the germline V gene (reference sequence). The V gene end was trimmed by 2 bases and the J gene end by 7 bases; junction bases not matched to a gene: 6. CDR3 protein: CASSLTGTGLEKLFF. The CDR3 DNA reads as TGTGCCAGCAGCTTAACCGGGACAGGGCTTGAAAAACTGTTTTTT.

This clone was detected only a few times. The V call is TRBV2, the J call TRBJ1-1; TRBD1 agrees at 7 bases. V was clipped by 7 bases and J by 4 bases; unmatched bases: 12. Germline V lookup: CDR1 SNHLY, CDR2 FYNNEI. The CDR3 length is 15 residues. CDR3 protein: CASKLQGVSSTEAFF. The CDR3 DNA follows: TGTGCCAGCAAGCTTCAGGGGGTATCGAGCACTGAAGCTTTCTTT.

V gene TRBV6-5 combines with J gene TRBJ2-1, with D possibly TRBD2 on 6 matching bases. CDR1 and CDR2 (germline): MNHEY, SVGAGI. The ends were cut back, 5 bases at V and 10 bases at J, with 18 bases in the middle. This CDR3 region has 14 residues. CDR3 DNA sequence: TGTGCCAGCAGTCGCCGGAATTTAGCGGAGGAGCAGTTCTTC. Translated, it gives CASSRRNLAEEQFF.

The sample holds one count of this clone. The J gene is TRBJ2-1, the V gene TRBV4-1; D is unclear. The germline V gene encodes CDR1 MGHRA and CDR2 YSYEKL. This CDR3 has 17 amino acids. Trimming pared 0 bases from V and 0 bases from J, leaving 12 bases between. DNA for the CDR3: TGCGCCAGCAGCCAAGATCTGGCGGTTAGCTCCTACAATGAGCAGTTCTTC. As protein: CASSQDLAVSSYNEQFF.

The chain links TRBV27 to TRBJ2-7, with D maybe TRBD1 (6 bases). The V gene lost 2 bases and the J gene lost 3 bases, with 11 bases spanning the gap. The CDR3 extends over 14 amino acids. Germline V gene data show CDR1 as MNHEY and CDR2 as SMNVEV (reference sequence). Written as DNA, the CDR3 is TGTGCCAGCAGTTTAACTGGGGGCGTCTACGAGCAGTACGTC. This encodes CASSLTGGVYEQYV.

CDR3 bases: TGCGCCAGCAGCTCGCCAGACAGGGGGTTGCACGGGGAGCTGTTTTTT. Amino acids: CASSSPDRGLHGELFF. This chain joins TRBV5-1 and TRBJ2-2; 9 nucleotides match TRBD1. The germline V gene has CDR1 SGHRS and CDR2 YFSETQ. J gave up 7 bases and V 3 bases, and 10 bases lay outside the gene matches. The CDR3 runs to 16 residues.

J is TRBJ1-3 and V is TRBV6-1; no clear D. The V end was cut by 2 bases, the J end by 1 base, with 6 bases between. The CDR3 contains 14 residues. Germline loops: CDR1 MNHNS, CDR2 SASEGT. The CDR3 region is CASSESASGNTIYF. The CDR3 bases are TGTGCCAGCAGTGAATCCGCGTCTGGAAACACCATATATTTT.

This clone is a singleton in its sample. The V call is TRBV5-1, the J call TRBJ1-6; 7 nucleotides align to TRBD1. The CDR3 has 17 amino acids. Germline V gene sequence: CDR1 SGHRS, CDR2 YFSETQ. Trimming removed 0 bases from V and 14 bases from J; junction bases left unmatched: 17. The CDR3 sequence: CASSLDDSTGVRGTLHF. DNA of the CDR3: TGCGCCAGCAGCTTGGACGATTCTACAGGGGTCAGAGGCACCCTCCACTTT. The full variable domain, completed using reference TRBV5-1 and TRBJ1-6, is KAGVTQTPRYLIKTRGQQVTLSCSPISGHRSVSWYQQTPGQGLQFLFEYFSETQRNKGNFPGRFSGRQFSNSRSEMNVSTLELGDSALYLCASSLDDSTGVRGTLHFGNGTRLTVT.

V gene TRBV6-5 combines with J gene TRBJ1-4, with D possibly TRBD1 on 5 matching bases. The CDR3 has 15 residues. V lost 6 bases, J lost 9 bases, and 20 bases lay in between. CDR1 and CDR2 (germline): MNHEY, SVGAGI. CDR3: CASSKLGGMGKKLFF. As DNA, the CDR3 is TGTGCCAGCAGCAAACTGGGGGGAATGGGTAAAAAACTGTTTTTT.

The V call is TRBV20-1, the J call TRBJ2-4; D is perhaps TRBD1 (6 bases). CDR1 is DFQATT and CDR2 is SNEGSKA in the germline V gene (reference sequence). The CDR3 has 17 residues. The V gene lost 3 bases and the J gene lost 5 bases, with 23 bases spanning the gap. The chain's CDR3 is CSASAGQWGPPENIQYF. The CDR3 nucleotides are TGCAGTGCTAGTGCCGGACAGTGGGGGCCACCTGAAAACATTCAGTACTTC.

V usage is TRBV19 and J usage is TRBJ1-5; TRBD1 aligns across 10 bases. The J segment lost 6 bases and the V segment lost 9 bases, leaving 11 bases of the junction unmatched. CDR3 length: 15 residues. Germline V gene sequence: CDR1 LNHDA, CDR2 SQIVND (reference sequence). CDR3 loop: CASQVGTGVGQPQHF. In DNA, the CDR3 is TGTGCCAGCCAAGTGGGGACAGGGGTCGGTCAGCCCCAGCATTTT.

This chain uses TRBV6-2 or TRBV6-3 with TRBJ1-5; D uncertain. Germline assignment: CDR1 MNHEY and CDR2 SVGEGT. The ends were cut back, 5 bases at V and 0 bases at J, with 8 bases in the middle. The CDR3 runs to 14 residues. CDR3 sequence (DNA): TGTGCCAGCAGTGGGCACATTAGCAATCAGCCCCAGCATTTT. Residues: CASSGHISNQPQHF.

V and J are TRBV29-1 and TRBJ1-1; tentative D call: TRBD1 (5 bases). The ends were cut back, 7 bases at V and 0 bases at J, with 9 bases in the middle. The CDR3 has 12 residues. Germline V gene data show CDR1 as SQVTM and CDR2 as ANQGSEA. This CDR3 is CSGTPLNTEAFF. CDR3 DNA sequence: TGCAGCGGGACACCTTTGAACACTGAAGCTTTCTTT.

The V gene is TRBV12-3 or TRBV12-4, the J gene TRBJ1-1, with 7 bases that match TRBD1. The CDR3 contains 13 residues. Unmatched junction bases numbered 8, after V lost 5 bases and J lost 8 bases. CDR3 sequence: CASSLRTGREAFF. DNA for the CDR3: TGTGCCAGCAGTCTTAGGACAGGTCGGGAAGCTTTCTTT.

V gene TRBV6-2 or TRBV6-3 combines with J gene TRBJ2-2; D not resolved. The V end was cut by 4 bases, the J end by 3 bases, with 6 bases between. The germline V gene encodes CDR1 MNHEY and CDR2 SVGEGT. The CDR3 is 13 residues long. The CDR3 sequence is CASSSQYTGELFF. The CDR3 DNA follows: TGTGCCAGCAGTTCTCAGTACACCGGGGAGCTGTTTTTT.

CDR3 nucleotides: TGTGCCAGTAGCCCCGGACAGGGAAGCAATCAGCCCCAGCATTTT. This gives the protein CASSPGQGSNQPQHF. This chain connects TRBV19 to TRBJ1-5, with 8 bases lining up with TRBD1. Germline assignment: CDR1 LNHDA and CDR2 SQIVND (reference sequence). The CDR3 loop spans 15 amino acids. V trimming: 6 bases; J trimming: 1 base; junction bases outside the gene matches: 5.

The chain links TRBV15 to TRBJ2-3; D possibly corresponds to TRBD1 (5 bases). Germline lookup yields CDR1 LNHNV and CDR2 YYDKDF (reference sequence). Trimming shortened V by 4 bases and J by 1 base, and 9 bases separated the two germline ends. The CDR3 contains 14 residues. The CDR3 DNA follows: TGTGCCACCAGCAAAGGGGTCGGCACAGATACGCAGTATTTT. Translated: CATSKGVGTDTQYF.

This rearrangement joins TRBV7-2 to TRBJ2-1; no clear D gene. The CDR3 has 14 amino acids. Germline CDR1 SGHTA, CDR2 FQGNSA. Trimming pared 1 base from V and 5 bases from J, leaving 9 bases between. CDR3 in amino acids: CASSLELLNNEQFF. The CDR3 coding sequence is TGTGCCAGCAGCTTAGAACTCCTTAACAATGAGCAGTTCTTC.

The chain uses TRBV29-1 and TRBJ1-2, with 9 bases lining up with TRBD1. CDR3 length: 15 residues. Germline trimming cut 6 bases from V and 6 bases from J; bases unmatched to any gene: 14. The germline gives CDR1 SQVTM, CDR2 ANQGSEA. The CDR3 protein is CSVTPLGQGTDGYTF. The CDR3 nucleotides read TGCAGCGTAACCCCACTAGGACAGGGGACGGATGGCTACACCTTC.

The rearrangement uses TRBV18 and TRBJ2-3; D uncertain. CDR3 length: 12 residues. Trimming pared 2 bases from V and 3 bases from J, leaving 3 bases between. CDR1 and CDR2 (germline): KGHSH, LQKENI. The CDR3 spells CASSPYTDTQYF. The CDR3 region has the DNA TGTGCCAGCTCACCATATACAGATACGCAGTATTTT.

This chain uses TRBV30 with TRBJ2-7; TRBD1 is a possible D gene (6 bases). Trimming left V 3 bases short and J 5 bases short, with 11 bases between. Germline V gives CDR1 GTSNPN, CDR2 SVGIG (reference sequence). The CDR3 consists of 12 residues. This CDR3 is CAWSIQGHEQYF. CDR3 nucleotide sequence: TGTGCCTGGAGCATCCAGGGGCACGAGCAGTACTTC.

This chain joins TRBV19 and TRBJ2-3; the D gene is possibly TRBD2 (6 bases). The V gene lost 5 bases and the J gene lost 2 bases, with 11 bases spanning the gap. CDR1 and CDR2 (germline): LNHDA, SQIVND (reference sequence). The length of the CDR3 is 14 residues. The CDR3 region has the DNA TGTGCCAGTAGTTATCGGACTATCACAGATACGCAGTATTTT. It encodes CASSYRTITDTQYF. Supplemented by reference TRBV19 and TRBJ2-3, the full variable domain reads DGGITQSPKYLFRKEGQNVTLSCEQNLNHDAMYWYRQDPGQGLRLIYYSQIVNDFQKGDIAEGYSVSREKKESFPLTVTSAQKNPTAFYLCASSYRTITDTQYFGPGTRLTVL.

V and J are TRBV28 and TRBJ2-2; the D gene is possibly TRBD2 (7 bases). Germline-derived CDR1 and CDR2 are MDHEN and SYDVKM. Trimming pared 1 base from V and 5 bases from J, leaving 14 bases between. The CDR3 sequence is 16 residues long. As DNA, the CDR3 is TGTGCCAGCAGTTTATTAACCAGGGGAGGGACCGGGGAGCTGTTTTTT. The encoded protein is CASSLLTRGGTGELFF. Full variable domain (missing parts from reference TRBV28 and TRBJ2-2): DVKVTQSSRYLVKRTGEKVFLECVQDMDHENMFWYRQDPGLGLRLIYFSYDVKMKEKGDIPEGYSVSREKKERFSLILESASTNQTSMYLCASSLLTRGGTGELFFGEGSRLTVL.